These 21 T cell receptor beta chains originate from one sample sequenced in a study of blood T cells in healthy people across ages. For the second PCR, which ran for about 6 to 11 cycles, a sample-barcoded 5' primer and a J-beta primer mix were used. TCRdb used MiXCR to reprocess the 5' RACE reads, holding one entry per CDR3 protein. The sample consists of 1,800,000 or so distinct CDR3 sequences, roughly two fifths of them appearing once. The sequencing sample was made of blood. Receptor source: a human donor in good health.

The chain's CDR3 is CASSSGGISYEQYF. The DNA for the CDR3 is TGCGCCAGCAGCTCGGGGGGGATTTCCTACGAGCAGTACTTC. This chain links TRBV5-1 with TRBJ2-7; 8 nucleotides align to TRBD2. This CDR3 comprises 14 residues. Germline V lookup: CDR1 SGHRS, CDR2 YFSETQ. Trimming at V came to 3 bases and at J to 1 base, leaving 3 bases not matched to a gene.

This clonotype was seen a handful of times. The chain uses TRBV5-1 and TRBJ2-7; D unclear. Trimming removed 1 base at V and 6 bases at J, with 14 bases between. The germline V gene has CDR1 SGHRS and CDR2 YFSETQ. The CDR3 loop spans 14 amino acids. CDR3 bases: TGCGCCAGCAGCTTGAGAGGCATTACCCCCGAGCAGTACTTC. Translation gives CASSLRGITPEQYF.

CDR3 residues: CSASLVQVGTDTQYF. The CDR3 nucleotides are TGCAGTGCTAGTTTGGTCCAAGTGGGGACAGATACGCAGTATTTT. The chain joins TRBV20-1 to TRBJ2-3; D gene ambiguous. Germline V CDR1 and CDR2: DFQATT, SNEGSKA (reference sequence). The germline V and J ends were trimmed by 3 bases and 3 bases, with 16 bases remaining between them. The length of the CDR3 is 15 residues.

In DNA form, the CDR3 reads TGCGCCAGCAGCCAAGATGAGGCCCCTTACAATGAGCAGTTCTTC. Residues: CASSQDEAPYNEQFF. The chain is built from TRBV4-3 and TRBJ2-1, with unresolved D. Germline V gene sequence: CDR1 LGHNA, CDR2 YSLEER. CDR3 size: 15 residues. Trimming took 0 bases from V and 4 from J, leaving 10 bases between them.

In the case of this clonotype: This likely comes from a read error, as the CDR3 has no conserved phenylalanine or tryptophan at its end. V usage is TRBV6-2 or TRBV6-3 and J usage is TRBJ2-7; 8 bases are shared with TRBD1. The J segment lost 4 bases and the V segment lost 6 bases, leaving 11 bases of the junction unmatched. Germline V gene lookup returns CDR1 MNHEY and CDR2 SVGEGT. This CDR3 comprises 15 residues. The CDR3 bases are TGTGCCAGCAGGCCGACCGGACAGGGTTGGTACGAGCAGTACTCC. Protein: CASRPTGQGWYEQYS.

The genes are TRBV5-1 and TRBJ2-3; 9 positions agree with TRBD2. The CDR3 consists of 14 residues. In germline, CDR1 is SGHRS, CDR2 YFSETQ. The CDR3 region is CASGALAGEDTQYF. The DNA for the CDR3 is TGCGCAAGCGGGGCCTTAGCGGGGGAAGATACGCAGTATTTT.

In its sample, this clonotype was seen a few times. V is TRBV3-1 and J is TRBJ1-2; 7 bases agree with TRBD1. V lost 1 base and J lost 2; bases outside the gene matches: 1. The CDR3 sequence is 14 residues long. CDR1 and CDR2 from the germline V gene are LGHDT and YNNKEL (reference sequence). CDR3 in DNA: TGTGCCAGCAGCCAAGTACAGGGGAACTATGGCTACACCTTC. Encoded protein: CASSQVQGNYGYTF. Full variable domain (remainder filled in from reference TRBV3-1 and TRBJ1-2): DTAVSQTPKYLVTQMGNDKSIKCEQNLGHDTMYWYKQDSKKFLKIMFSYNNKELIINETVPNRFSPKSPDKAHLNLHINSLELGDSAVYFCASSQVQGNYGYTFGSGTRLTVV.

This clonotype was found many times. J is TRBJ2-5 and V is TRBV9, with TRBD2 matching over 8 bases. The germline V gene encodes CDR1 SGDLS and CDR2 YYNGEE. The J segment lost 5 bases and the V segment lost 4 bases, leaving 4 bases of the junction unmatched. CDR3 size: 13 residues. This CDR3 is CASSTGLAETQYF. CDR3 nucleotide sequence: TGTGCCAGCAGCACCGGACTAGCTGAGACCCAGTACTTC.

The rearrangement uses TRBV7-2 and TRBJ2-1; D is unresolved. This CDR3 spans 13 amino acids. Trimming removed 5 bases at V and 5 bases at J, with 10 bases between. Looked up from germline, CDR1 is SGHTA and CDR2 is FQGNSA. DNA for the CDR3: TGTGCCAGCAGCCCTGACCCCAACAATGAGCAGTTCTTC. Residues: CASSPDPNNEQFF.

CDR3 sequence reads: CASSNRGGSSYEQYF. The CDR3 bases are TGTGCCAGCAGCAATCGTGGAGGATCTTCCTACGAGCAGTACTTC. The chain employs TRBV21-1 and TRBJ2-7. TRBV21-1 is a documented pseudogene. The CDR3 has 15 amino acids.

The chain carries TRBV20-1 and TRBJ2-1, with 11 positions matching TRBD2. V dropped 5 bases and J dropped 2; count of bases not matched to a gene: 8. Germline V gives CDR1 DFQATT, CDR2 SNEGSKA (reference sequence). CDR3 length equals 16 residues. The CDR3 nucleotides read TGCAGTGCTGGGGATAGCGGGGGGGTCACCTACAATGAGCAGTTCTTC. It yields the protein CSAGDSGGVTYNEQFF.

This clonotype was observed a few times. The rearrangement uses TRBV12-3 or TRBV12-4 and TRBJ2-3; 10 bases agree with TRBD2. Trimming at V came to 5 bases and at J to 2 bases, leaving 7 bases not matched to a gene. The CDR3 spans 16 residues. This CDR3 reads CASSPGLADPTDTQYF. The CDR3 DNA is TGTGCCAGCAGTCCCGGACTAGCGGATCCCACAGATACGCAGTATTTT.

The chain uses TRBV28 and TRBJ2-7; maybe TRBD1 (5 bases). Germline assignment: CDR1 MDHEN and CDR2 SYDVKM. The CDR3 length is 15 residues. V gave up 2 bases and J gave up 1 base, with 12 bases separating them. The CDR3 nucleotides are TGTGCCAGCAGTTTAAACAGGTGGATATCCTACGAGCAGTACTTC. Protein: CASSLNRWISYEQYF.

J is TRBJ2-3 and V is TRBV4-2; a possible D gene is TRBD1 (6 bases). Germline CDR1 reads LGHNA; CDR2 reads YNFKEQ. The CDR3 extends over 17 amino acids. V lost 2 bases, J lost 1 base, and 16 bases lay in between. The CDR3 reads CASSQRRGQRGTDTQYF. As DNA, the CDR3 is TGTGCCAGCAGCCAACGGAGAGGACAGAGGGGCACAGATACGCAGTATTTT.

The chain recombines TRBV20-1 with TRBJ2-5, with 12 bases that match TRBD2. Germline V gives CDR1 DFQATT, CDR2 SNEGSKA (reference sequence). J gave up 2 bases and V 5 bases, and 15 bases lay outside the gene matches. CDR3 length: 18 residues. The CDR3 is CSAGGGASGGDNQETQYF. CDR3 DNA: TGCAGTGCTGGAGGTGGGGCTAGCGGGGGGGACAATCAAGAGACCCAGTACTTC.

This clonotype was seen many times. The V and J genes are TRBV20-1 and TRBJ2-7; D remains unclear. The germline V gene encodes CDR1 DFQATT and CDR2 SNEGSKA (reference sequence). Trimming removed 3 bases at V and 0 bases at J, with 3 bases between. This CDR3 has 11 residues. The CDR3 sequence: CSASGSYEQYF. The DNA of the CDR3 is TGCAGTGCTAGCGGCTCCTACGAGCAGTACTTC.

A few counts support this clonotype. J is TRBJ2-1 and V is TRBV10-3, with D unresolved. Per the germline V gene, CDR1 is ENHRY and CDR2 is SYGVKD. Trimming removed 0 bases from V and 9 bases from J, with 9 bases in between. This CDR3 has 13 amino acids. CDR3 amino acids: CAISESIYGEQFF. The CDR3 region has the DNA TGTGCCATCAGTGAGTCTATCTACGGTGAGCAGTTCTTC.

The rearrangement joins TRBV5-4 to TRBJ1-5; 7 nucleotides agree with TRBD1. After removal of 0 bases from V and 4 bases from J, the junction contained 4 bases not matched to a gene. Germline assignment: CDR1 SGHNT and CDR2 YYREEE (reference sequence). The CDR3 spans 15 residues. The DNA of the CDR3 is TGTGCCAGCAGCTTGGACCAGGGGGTAAATCAGCCCCAGCATTTT. It encodes CASSLDQGVNQPQHF. Together with reference TRBV5-4 and TRBJ1-5, the CDR3 gives the full variable domain: ETGVTQSPTHLIKTRGQQVTLRCSSQSGHNTVSWYQQALGQGPQFIFQYYREEENGRGNFPPRFSGLQFPNYSSELNVNALELDDSALYLCASSLDQGVNQPQHFGDGTRLSIL.

The chain has TRBV7-3 and TRBJ2-3, with 8 bases matching TRBD2. V lost 2 bases, J lost 7 bases, and 11 bases stayed unmatched. This CDR3 has 16 amino acids. The germline V gene encodes CDR1 SGHTA and CDR2 FQGTGA. CDR3 residues: CASSLESGLVGNTQYF. The CDR3 DNA follows: TGTGCCAGCAGCTTAGAGTCGGGACTAGTGGGCAATACGCAGTATTTT.

The rearrangement joins TRBV6-5 to TRBJ2-6; unclear D gene. Germline CDR1 is MNHEY and CDR2 is SVGAGI. This CDR3 spans 14 amino acids. The ends were cut back, 5 bases at V and 9 bases at J, with 14 bases in the middle. The CDR3 DNA sequence: TGTGCCAGCAGTGGTGCCTACAGACTCAACGTCCTGACTTTC. The encoded protein is CASSGAYRLNVLTF.

V is TRBV2 and J is TRBJ2-1, with D possibly being TRBD1 (5 bases). Germline lookup yields CDR1 SNHLY and CDR2 FYNNEI. The V end lost 6 bases, the J end lost 0 bases, and 15 bases lay between the germline ends. The CDR3 has 16 residues. Here the CDR3 reads CASRSKTVSSYNEQFF. In nucleotides, the CDR3 is TGTGCCAGCAGGTCTAAGACAGTTAGCTCCTACAATGAGCAGTTCTTC.